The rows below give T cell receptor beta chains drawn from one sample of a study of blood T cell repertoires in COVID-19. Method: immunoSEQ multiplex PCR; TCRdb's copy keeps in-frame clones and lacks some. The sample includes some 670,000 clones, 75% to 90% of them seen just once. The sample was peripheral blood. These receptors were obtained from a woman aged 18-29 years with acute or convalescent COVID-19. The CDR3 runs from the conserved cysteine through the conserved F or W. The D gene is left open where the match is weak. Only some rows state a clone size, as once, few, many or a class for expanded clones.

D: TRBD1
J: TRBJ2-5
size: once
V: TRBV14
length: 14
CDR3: CASSQWDSQETQYF
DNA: TGTGCCAGCAGCCAATGGGACAGTCAAGAGACCCAGTACTTC

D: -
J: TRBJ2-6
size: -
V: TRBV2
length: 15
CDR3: CASSEVQVRANVLTF
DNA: TGTGCCAGCAGTGAGGTGCAGGTTCGGGCCAACGTCCTGACTTTC

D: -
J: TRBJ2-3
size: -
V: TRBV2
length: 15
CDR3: CASSDGGQGTDTQYF
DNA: TGTGCCAGCAGTGATGGCGGGCAGGGGACAGATACGCAGTATTTT

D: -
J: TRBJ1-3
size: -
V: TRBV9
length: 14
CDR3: CASSVAGVGNTIYF
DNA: TGTGCCAGCAGCGTAGCAGGGGTCGGAAACACCATATATTTT

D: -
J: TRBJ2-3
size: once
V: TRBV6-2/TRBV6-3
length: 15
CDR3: CASSYSKVRSDTQYF
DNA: TGTGCCAGCAGTTACTCGAAGGTCAGGTCGGATACGCAGTATTTT

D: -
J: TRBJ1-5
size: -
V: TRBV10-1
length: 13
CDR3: CASRQGGDQPQHF
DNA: TGCGCCAGCAGACAGGGAGGGGATCAGCCCCAGCATTTT

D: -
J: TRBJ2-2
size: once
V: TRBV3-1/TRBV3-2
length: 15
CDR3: CASSPRSLNTGELFF
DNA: TGTGCCAGCAGCCCCAGGTCCTTAAACACCGGGGAGCTGTTTTTT

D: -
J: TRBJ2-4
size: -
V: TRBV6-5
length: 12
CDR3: CAREPRGNIQYF
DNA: TGTGCCCGAGAGCCCAGGGGAAACATTCAGTACTTC

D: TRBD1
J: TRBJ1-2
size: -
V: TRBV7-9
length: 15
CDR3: CASSLGDREDYGYTF
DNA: TGTGCCAGCAGCTTAGGGGACAGGGAGGACTATGGCTACACCTTC

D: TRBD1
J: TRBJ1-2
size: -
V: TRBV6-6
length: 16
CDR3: CASSYSRDRGDYGYTF
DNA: TGTGCCAGCAGTTACTCGAGGGACAGGGGGGACTATGGCTACACCTTC

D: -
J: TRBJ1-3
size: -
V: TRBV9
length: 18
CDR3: CASSSTPGLTFSGNTIYF
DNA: TGTGCCAGCAGCTCAACCCCGGGACTTACCTTCTCTGGAAACACCATATATTTT

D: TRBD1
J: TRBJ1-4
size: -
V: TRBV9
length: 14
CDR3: CASSVRTGDEKLFF
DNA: TGTGCCAGCAGCGTAAGGACAGGGGATGAAAAACTGTTTTTT

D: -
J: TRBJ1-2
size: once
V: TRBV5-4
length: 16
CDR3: CASSPRWGGLFYGYTF
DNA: TGTGCCAGCAGCCCCCGTTGGGGAGGGTTATTCTATGGCTACACCTTC

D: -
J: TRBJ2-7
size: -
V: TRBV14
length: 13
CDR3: CASSQDTYYEQYF
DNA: TGTGCCAGCAGCCAAGACACCTACTACGAGCAGTACTTC

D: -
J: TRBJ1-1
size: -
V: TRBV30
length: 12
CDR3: CAWSPPIDGAFF
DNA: TGTGCCTGGAGTCCCCCAATTGACGGGGCTTTCTTT

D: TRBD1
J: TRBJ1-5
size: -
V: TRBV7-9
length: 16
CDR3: CASSLGTGKSNQPQHF
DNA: TGTGCCAGCAGCTTAGGGACAGGGAAGAGCAATCAGCCCCAGCATTTT

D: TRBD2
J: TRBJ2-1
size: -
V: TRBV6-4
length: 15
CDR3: CASSGLAGEYNEQFF
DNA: TGTGCCAGCAGCGGACTAGCGGGGGAATACAATGAGCAGTTCTTC

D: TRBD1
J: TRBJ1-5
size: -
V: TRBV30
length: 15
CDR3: CAWARRDRGNQPQHF
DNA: TGTGCCTGGGCTCGCCGGGACAGGGGTAATCAGCCCCAGCATTTT

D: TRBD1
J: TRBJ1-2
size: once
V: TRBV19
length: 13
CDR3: CASSIRTGDGYTF
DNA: TGTGCCAGTAGTATCCGGACAGGGGATGGCTACACCTTC

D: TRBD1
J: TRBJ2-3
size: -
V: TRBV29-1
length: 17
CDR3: CSVEDQSSGQYTDTQYF
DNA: TGCAGCGTTGAAGATCAGTCTTCGGGACAGTACACAGATACGCAGTATTTT

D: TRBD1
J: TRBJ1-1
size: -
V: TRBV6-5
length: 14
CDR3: CASTRDRGGAEAFF
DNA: TGTGCCAGCACCAGGGACAGGGGCGGCGCTGAAGCTTTCTTT

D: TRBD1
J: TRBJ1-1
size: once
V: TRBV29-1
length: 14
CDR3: CSGRTGGAGTEAFF
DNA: TGCAGCGGGAGAACAGGGGGCGCGGGCACTGAAGCTTTCTTT

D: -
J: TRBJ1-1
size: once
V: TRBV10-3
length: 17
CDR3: CAISEGQIYFMNTEAFF
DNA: TGTGCCATCAGTGAGGGGCAAATCTACTTTATGAACACTGAAGCTTTCTTT

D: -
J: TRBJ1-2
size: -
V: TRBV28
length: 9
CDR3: CASGAGYTF
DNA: TGTGCCAGCGGGGCCGGCTACACCTTC

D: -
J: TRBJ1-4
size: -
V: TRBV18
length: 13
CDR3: CASSPRSNEKLFF
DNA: TGTGCCAGCTCACCACGGAGTAATGAAAAACTGTTTTTT

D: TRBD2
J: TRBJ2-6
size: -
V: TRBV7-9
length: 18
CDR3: CASSQNTGGLSGANVLTF
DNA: TGTGCCAGCAGCCAAAACACGGGGGGGCTATCTGGGGCCAACGTCCTGACTTTC

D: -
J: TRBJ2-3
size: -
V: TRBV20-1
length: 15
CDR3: CSASGWSSGADTQYF
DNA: TGCAGTGCTAGTGGGTGGAGCTCGGGGGCAGATACGCAGTATTTT

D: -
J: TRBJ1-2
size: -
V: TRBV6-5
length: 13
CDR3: CASSRTVNYGYTF
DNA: TGTGCCAGCAGCCGGACAGTTAACTATGGCTACACCTTC

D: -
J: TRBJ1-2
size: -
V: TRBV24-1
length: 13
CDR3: CATSDYRDYGYTF
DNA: TGTGCCACCAGTGATTACAGGGACTATGGCTACACCTTC

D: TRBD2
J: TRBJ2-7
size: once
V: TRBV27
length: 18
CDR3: CASSSGGWYLPSSYEQYF
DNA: TGTGCCAGCAGCTCGGGGGGGTGGTACTTACCTAGCTCCTACGAGCAGTACTTC

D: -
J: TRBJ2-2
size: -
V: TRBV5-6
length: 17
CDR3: CASSFLPGSTNTGELFF
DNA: TGTGCCAGCAGCTTCCTCCCCGGGAGCACGAACACCGGGGAGCTGTTTTTT

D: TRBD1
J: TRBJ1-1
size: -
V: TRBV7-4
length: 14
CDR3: CASSPGTGHTEAFF
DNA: TGTGCCAGCAGCCCAGGGACAGGTCACACTGAAGCTTTCTTT

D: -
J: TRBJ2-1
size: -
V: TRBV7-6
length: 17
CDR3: CASSLDPPRADGSEQFF
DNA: TGTGCCAGCAGCTTAGACCCCCCCCGGGCAGACGGGAGCGAGCAGTTCTTC

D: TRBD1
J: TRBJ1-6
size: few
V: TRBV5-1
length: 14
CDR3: CASSRDRGSLHPHF
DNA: TGCGCCAGCAGCCGGGACAGGGGTAGTTTACACCCCCACTTT

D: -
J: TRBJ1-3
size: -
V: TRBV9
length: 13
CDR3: CASEGRLRNTIYF
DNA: TGTGCCAGCGAAGGCAGGCTTCGAAACACCATATATTTT

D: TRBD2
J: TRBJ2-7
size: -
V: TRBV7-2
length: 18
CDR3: CASSSAYGGGTSFYEQYF
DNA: TGTGCCAGCAGCTCCGCATATGGCGGGGGAACCTCTTTCTACGAGCAGTACTTC

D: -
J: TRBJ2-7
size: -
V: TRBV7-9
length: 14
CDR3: CASTWGQGYYEQYF
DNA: TGTGCCAGCACCTGGGGGCAGGGGTACTACGAGCAGTACTTC

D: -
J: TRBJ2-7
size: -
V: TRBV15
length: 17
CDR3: CATSRDGPYRDPYEQYF
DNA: TGTGCCACCAGCAGAGATGGCCCCTACAGGGATCCCTACGAGCAGTACTTC

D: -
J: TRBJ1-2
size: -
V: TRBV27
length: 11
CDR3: CASSSGFGYTF
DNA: TGTGCCAGCAGTTCAGGGTTTGGCTACACCTTC

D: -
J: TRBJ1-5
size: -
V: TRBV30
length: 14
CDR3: CAWSVELRNQPQHF
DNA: TGTGCCTGGAGTGTAGAACTCAGGAATCAGCCCCAGCATTTT

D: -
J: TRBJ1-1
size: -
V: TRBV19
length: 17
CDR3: CASSIGTGKNMNTEAFF
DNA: TGTGCCAGTAGTATAGGGACGGGAAAGAATATGAACACTGAAGCTTTCTTT

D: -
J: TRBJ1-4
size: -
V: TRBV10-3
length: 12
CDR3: CAIAQAGEKLFF
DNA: TGTGCCATCGCCCAGGCGGGTGAAAAACTGTTTTTT

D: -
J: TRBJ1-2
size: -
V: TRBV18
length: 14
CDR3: CASSSGQGDYGYTF
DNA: TGTGCCAGCTCCTCCGGTCAGGGCGACTATGGCTACACCTTC